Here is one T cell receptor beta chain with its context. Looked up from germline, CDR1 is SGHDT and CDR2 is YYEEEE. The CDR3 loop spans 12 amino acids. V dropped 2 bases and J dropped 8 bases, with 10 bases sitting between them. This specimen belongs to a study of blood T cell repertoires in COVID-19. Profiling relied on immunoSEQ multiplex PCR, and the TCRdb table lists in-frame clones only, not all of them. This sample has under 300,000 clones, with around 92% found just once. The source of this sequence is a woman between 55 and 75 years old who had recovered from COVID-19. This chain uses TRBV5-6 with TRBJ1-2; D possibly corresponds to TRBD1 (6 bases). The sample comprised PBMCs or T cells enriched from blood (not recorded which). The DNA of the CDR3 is TGTGCCAGCAGCTTAAACAGGGAGGGCTACACCTTC. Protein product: CASSLNREGYTF.